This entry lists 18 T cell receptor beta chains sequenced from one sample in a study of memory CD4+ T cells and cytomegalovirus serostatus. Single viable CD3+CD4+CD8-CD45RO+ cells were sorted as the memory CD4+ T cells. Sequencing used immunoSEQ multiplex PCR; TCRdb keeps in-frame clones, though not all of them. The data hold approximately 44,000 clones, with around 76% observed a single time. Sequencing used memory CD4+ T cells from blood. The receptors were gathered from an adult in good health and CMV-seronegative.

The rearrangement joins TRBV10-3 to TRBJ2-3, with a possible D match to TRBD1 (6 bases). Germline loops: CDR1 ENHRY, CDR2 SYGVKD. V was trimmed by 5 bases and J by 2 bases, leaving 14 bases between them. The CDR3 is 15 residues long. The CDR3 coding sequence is TGTGCCATCAGTCCTCCGGGACACAACACAGATACGCAGTATTTT. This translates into CAISPPGHNTDTQYF.

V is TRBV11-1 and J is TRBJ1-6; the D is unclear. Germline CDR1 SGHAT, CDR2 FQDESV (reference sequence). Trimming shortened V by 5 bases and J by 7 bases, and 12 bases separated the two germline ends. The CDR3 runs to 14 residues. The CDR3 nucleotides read TGTGCCAGCAGCCCACGTGGGTGGAATTCACCCCTCCACTTT. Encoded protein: CASSPRGWNSPLHF.

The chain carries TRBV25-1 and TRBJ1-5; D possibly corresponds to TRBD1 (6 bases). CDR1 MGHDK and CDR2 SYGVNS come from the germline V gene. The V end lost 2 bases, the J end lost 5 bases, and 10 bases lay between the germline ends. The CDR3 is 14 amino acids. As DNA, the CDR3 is TGTGCCAGCAGTGAAGCCAGGGGCGATCAGCCCCAGCATTTT. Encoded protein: CASSEARGDQPQHF. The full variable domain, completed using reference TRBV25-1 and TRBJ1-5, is EADIYQTPRYLVIGTGKKITLECSQTMGHDKMYWYQQDPGMELHLIHYSYGVNSTEKGDLSSESTVSRIRTEHFPLTLESARPSHTSQYLCASSEARGDQPQHFGDGTRLSIL.

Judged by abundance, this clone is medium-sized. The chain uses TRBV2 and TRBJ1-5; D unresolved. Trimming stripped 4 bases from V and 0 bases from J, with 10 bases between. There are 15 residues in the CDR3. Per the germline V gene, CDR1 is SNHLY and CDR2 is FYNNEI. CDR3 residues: CASSVSVGSNQPQHF. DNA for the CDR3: TGTGCCAGCAGTGTGTCCGTTGGTAGCAATCAGCCCCAGCATTTT.

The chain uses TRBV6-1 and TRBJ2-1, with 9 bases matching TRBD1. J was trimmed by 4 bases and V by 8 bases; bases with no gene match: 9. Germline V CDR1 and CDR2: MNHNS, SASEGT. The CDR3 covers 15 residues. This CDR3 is CASPTGTGIYNEQFF. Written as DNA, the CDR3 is TGTGCCAGCCCCACCGGGACAGGGATTTACAATGAGCAGTTCTTC.

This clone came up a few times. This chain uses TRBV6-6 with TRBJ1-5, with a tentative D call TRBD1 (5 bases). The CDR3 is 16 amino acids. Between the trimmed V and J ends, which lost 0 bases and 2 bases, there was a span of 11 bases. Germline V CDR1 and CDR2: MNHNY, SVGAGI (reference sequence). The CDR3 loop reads CASSYSVQTGNQPQHF. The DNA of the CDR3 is TGTGCCAGCAGTTACTCTGTGCAGACAGGCAATCAGCCCCAGCATTTT.

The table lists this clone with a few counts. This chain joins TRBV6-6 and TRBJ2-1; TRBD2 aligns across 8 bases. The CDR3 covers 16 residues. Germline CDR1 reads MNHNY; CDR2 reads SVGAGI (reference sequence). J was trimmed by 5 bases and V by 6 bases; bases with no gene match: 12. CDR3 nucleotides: TGTGCCAGCAGATTAGGGGGAAGCGGGGGACACAATGAGCAGTTCTTC. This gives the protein CASRLGGSGGHNEQFF.

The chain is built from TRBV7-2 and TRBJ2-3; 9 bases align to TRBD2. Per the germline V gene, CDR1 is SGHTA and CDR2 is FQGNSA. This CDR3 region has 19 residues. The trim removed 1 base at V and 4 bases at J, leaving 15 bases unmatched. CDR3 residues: CASSLVIRLAGGQPDTQYF. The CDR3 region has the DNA TGTGCCAGCAGCTTAGTTATCCGGCTTGCGGGGGGGCAACCAGATACGCAGTATTTT.

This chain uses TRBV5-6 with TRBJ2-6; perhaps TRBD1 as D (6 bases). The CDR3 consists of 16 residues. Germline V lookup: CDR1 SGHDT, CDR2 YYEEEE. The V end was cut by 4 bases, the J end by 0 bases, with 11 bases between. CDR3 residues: CASSKGQYSGANVLTF. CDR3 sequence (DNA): TGTGCCAGCAGCAAGGGACAATACTCTGGGGCCAACGTCCTGACTTTC. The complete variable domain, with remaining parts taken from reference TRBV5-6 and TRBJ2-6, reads DAGVTQSPTHLIKTRGQQVTLRCSPKSGHDTVSWYQQALGQGPQFIFQYYEEEERQRGNFPDRFSGHQFPNYSSELNVNALLLGDSALYLCASSKGQYSGANVLTFGAGSRLTVL.

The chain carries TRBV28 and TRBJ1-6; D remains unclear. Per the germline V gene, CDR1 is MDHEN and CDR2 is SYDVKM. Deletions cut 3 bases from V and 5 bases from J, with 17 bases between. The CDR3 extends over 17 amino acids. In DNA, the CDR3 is TGTGCCAGCAGTTTTCGTGGGAAGGTCCTCGATAATTCACCCCTCCACTTT. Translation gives CASSFRGKVLDNSPLHF.

The CDR3: CASSPTLDRGEKLFF. CDR3 bases: TGTGCCAGCAGCCCCACCCTGGACAGGGGGGAAAAACTGTTTTTT. The chain couples TRBV2 to TRBJ1-4; 10 bases line up with TRBD1. The junction had 9 bases not matched to a gene; V was cut back by 6 bases and J by 8 bases. The CDR3 consists of 15 residues. Per germline, CDR1 SNHLY and CDR2 FYNNEI.

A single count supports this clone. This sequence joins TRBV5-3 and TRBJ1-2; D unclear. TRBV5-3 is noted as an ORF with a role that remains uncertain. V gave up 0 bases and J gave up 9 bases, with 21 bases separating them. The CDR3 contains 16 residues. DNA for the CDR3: TGTGCCAGAAGCTTGGACTTAGGTCGCGGTATGCCCTGCTACACCTTC. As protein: CARSLDLGRGMPCYTF.

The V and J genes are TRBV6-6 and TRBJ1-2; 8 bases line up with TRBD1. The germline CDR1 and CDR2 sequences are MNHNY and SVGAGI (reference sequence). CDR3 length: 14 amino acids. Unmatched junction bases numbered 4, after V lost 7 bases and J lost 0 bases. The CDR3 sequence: CASNKGQANYGYTF. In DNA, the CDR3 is TGTGCCAGCAACAAGGGACAGGCTAACTATGGCTACACCTTC.

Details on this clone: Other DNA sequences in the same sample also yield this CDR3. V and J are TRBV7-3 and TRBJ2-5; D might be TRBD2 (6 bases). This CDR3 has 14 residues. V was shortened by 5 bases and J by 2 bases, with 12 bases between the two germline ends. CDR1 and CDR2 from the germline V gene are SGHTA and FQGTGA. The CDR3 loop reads CASSPTGLQETQYF. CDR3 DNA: TGTGCCAGCAGCCCCACGGGACTGCAAGAGACCCAGTACTTC.

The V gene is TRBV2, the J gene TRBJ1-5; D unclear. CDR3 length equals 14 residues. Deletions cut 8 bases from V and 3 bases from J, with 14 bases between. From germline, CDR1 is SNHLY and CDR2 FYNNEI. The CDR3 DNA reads TGTGCCAGCTCCTTGGCCAGACTCAATCAGCCCCAGCATTTT. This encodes CASSLARLNQPQHF.

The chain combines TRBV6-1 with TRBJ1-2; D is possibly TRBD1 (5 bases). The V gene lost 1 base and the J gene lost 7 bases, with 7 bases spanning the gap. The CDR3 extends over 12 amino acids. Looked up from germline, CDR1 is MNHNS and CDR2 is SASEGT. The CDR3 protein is CASSEGGGGYTF. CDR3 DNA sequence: TGTGCCAGCAGTGAAGGGGGGGGTGGCTACACCTTC.

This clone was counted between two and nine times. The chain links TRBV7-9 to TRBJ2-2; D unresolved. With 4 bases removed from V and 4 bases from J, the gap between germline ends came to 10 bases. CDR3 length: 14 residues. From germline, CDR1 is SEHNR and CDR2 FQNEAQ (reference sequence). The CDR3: CASSSSPGTGELFF. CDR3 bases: TGTGCCAGCAGCTCATCCCCCGGCACCGGGGAGCTGTTTTTT.

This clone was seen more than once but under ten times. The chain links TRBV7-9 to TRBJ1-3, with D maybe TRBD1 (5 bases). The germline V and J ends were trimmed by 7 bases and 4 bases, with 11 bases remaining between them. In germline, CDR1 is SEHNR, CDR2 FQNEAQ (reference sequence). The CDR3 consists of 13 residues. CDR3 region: CASTPGAGNTIYF. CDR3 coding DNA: TGTGCCAGCACTCCCGGGGCAGGAAACACCATATATTTT.